Listed here is a single TCR beta chain. Its specificity is unknown. These data belong to a study of T cell repertoires in cytomegalovirus infection. At the level of the study: HLA-B-restricted CMV epitopes that are well studied, plus recently identified HLA-C-restricted ones, were used by the study. An indication of both CMV infection and matching HLA type came from public TCR beta signatures.

Study-level findings and limits: Pooled public TCR beta family frequency picked out CMV carriers with the relevant HLA.

TCRdb itself ran the reads through MiXCR, one entry per CDR3 protein. This sample has 300,000 to 400,000 distinct CDR3 sequences, with more than 20% found just once. The sample in question was cultured PBMCs, obtained from culture after CMV antigen stimulation. The receptor was derived from a human donor in good health (CMV status not recorded). Some clones in this sample may be carry-over from other donors' samples.

Here the CDR3 DNA reads TGCGCCAGCAGCCAAGGGGACCAGAATGAAAAACTGTTTTTT. It encodes CASSQGDQNEKLFF. J is TRBJ1-4 and V is TRBV4-3, with D possibly being TRBD1 (5 bases). Germline CDR1 and CDR2: LGHNA and YSLEER. The CDR3 sequence is 14 residues long. Trimming took off 1 base at V and 5 bases at J, with 8 bases between the two ends.